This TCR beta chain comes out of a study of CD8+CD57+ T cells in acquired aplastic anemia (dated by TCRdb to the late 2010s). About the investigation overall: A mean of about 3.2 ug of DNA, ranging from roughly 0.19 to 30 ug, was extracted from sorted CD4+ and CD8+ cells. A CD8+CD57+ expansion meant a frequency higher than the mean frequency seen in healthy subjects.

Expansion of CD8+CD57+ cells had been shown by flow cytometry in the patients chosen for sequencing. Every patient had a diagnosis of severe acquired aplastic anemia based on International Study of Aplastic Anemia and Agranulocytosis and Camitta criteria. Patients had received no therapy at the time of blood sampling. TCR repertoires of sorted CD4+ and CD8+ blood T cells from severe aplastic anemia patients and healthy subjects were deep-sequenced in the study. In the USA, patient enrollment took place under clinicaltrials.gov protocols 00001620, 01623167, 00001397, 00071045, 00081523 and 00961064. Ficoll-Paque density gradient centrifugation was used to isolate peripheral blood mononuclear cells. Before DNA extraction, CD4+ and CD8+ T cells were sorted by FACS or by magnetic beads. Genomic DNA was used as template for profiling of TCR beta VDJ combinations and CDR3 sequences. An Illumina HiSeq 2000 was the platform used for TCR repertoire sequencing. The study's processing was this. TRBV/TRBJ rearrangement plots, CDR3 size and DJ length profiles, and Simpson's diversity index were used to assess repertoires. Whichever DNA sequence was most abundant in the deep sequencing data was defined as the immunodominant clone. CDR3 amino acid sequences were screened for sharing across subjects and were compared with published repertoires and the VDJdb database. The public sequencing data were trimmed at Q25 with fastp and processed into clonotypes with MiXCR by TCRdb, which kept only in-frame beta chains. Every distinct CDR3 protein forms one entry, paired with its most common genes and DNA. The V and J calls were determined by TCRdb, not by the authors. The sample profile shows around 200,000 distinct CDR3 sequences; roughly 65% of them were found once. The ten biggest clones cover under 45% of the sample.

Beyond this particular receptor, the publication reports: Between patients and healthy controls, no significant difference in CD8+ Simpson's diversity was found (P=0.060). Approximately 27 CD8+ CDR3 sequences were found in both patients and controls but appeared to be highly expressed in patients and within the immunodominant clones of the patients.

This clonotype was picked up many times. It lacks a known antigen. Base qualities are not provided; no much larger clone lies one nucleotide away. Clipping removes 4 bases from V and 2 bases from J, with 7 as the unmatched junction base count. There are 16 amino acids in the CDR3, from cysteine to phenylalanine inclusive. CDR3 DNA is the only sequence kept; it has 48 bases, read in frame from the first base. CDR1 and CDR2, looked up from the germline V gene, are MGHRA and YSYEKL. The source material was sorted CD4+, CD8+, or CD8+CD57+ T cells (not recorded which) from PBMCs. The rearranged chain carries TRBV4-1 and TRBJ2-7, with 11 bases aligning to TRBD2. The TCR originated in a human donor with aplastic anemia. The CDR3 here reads CASSPRLAGTTYEQYF. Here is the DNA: TGCGCCAGCAGCCCCCGACTAGCGGGGACAACCTACGAGCAGTACTTC.